This T cell receptor (beta chain) is from a study of molecular identifiers for immune sequencing clone quantification. Study background: Replicate RNA came from 20,000 or 100,000 naive CD8 cells and was split five ways, and four parts were sequenced.

This clonotype was seen many times. Its antigen is as yet unknown. Trimming removed 4 bases from V and 6 bases from J; junction bases left unmatched: 7. CDR1 SGHVS and CDR2 FNYEAQ come from the germline V gene. The CDR3 extends over 14 amino acids. General study findings and limits: Detecting spiked Jurkat TCR RNA from one cell among about 910,000 naive cells was reportedly possible.

Previously described methods and listed TCR primers were used for bulk TCR libraries. TCRdb re-derived calls from the PCR reads in MiXCR, one entry per CDR3 protein. The sample consists of 600,000 to 650,000 distinct CDR3 sequences, nearly 20% of them appearing once. Sorting isolated naive CD8 T cells as CD8+CD4-CCR7+CD45RA+ events. Sample: naive CD8+ T cells from blood, with Jurkat cell RNA spiked in. Subset given: FACS-sorted CD8+CD4-CCR7+CD45RA+ naive T cells. The clonotype was recovered from a human donor in good health. Some libraries in this study had Jurkat cell RNA spiked in. The chain combines TRBV7-6 with TRBJ2-7, with 9 bases matching TRBD1. This CDR3 reads CASSSGQGYPEQYF. CDR3 in DNA: TGTGCCAGCAGCTCGGGACAGGGTTATCCCGAGCAGTACTTC. The full variable domain, rest sourced from reference TRBV7-6 and TRBJ2-7, is GAGVSQSPRYKVTKRGQDVALRCDPISGHVSLYWYRQALGQGPEFLTYFNYEAQQDKSGLPNDRFSAERPEGSISTLTIQRTEQRDSAMYRCASSSGQGYPEQYFGPGTRLTVT.